This T cell receptor beta chain was identified during a study of identical twins. This clonotype was recorded a few times. Antigen: not known. CDR3 length: 17 residues. Germline-derived CDR1 and CDR2 are LGHNT and FRNRAP. V lost 2 bases, J lost 0 bases, and 9 bases stayed unmatched. General study results and limits: It was out-of-frame TCR alpha sharing in monozygotic twins that models underestimated. Beta clonotypes that were abundant in cord blood contained fewer insertions, a pattern absent from memory repertoires.

TCRdb analysed the 5' RACE reads with MiXCR anew, one entry per CDR3 protein. The sample records some 230,000 distinct CDR3 sequences, 6% to 7% being singletons. In addition, the sample was reused for a study of T cells expressing NK-cell markers. That work contributes: Six or seven donors had dominant NKG2C+ clonotypes that comprised about 1.0-7.5% of their CD8+ T cells.

The receptor was isolated from a woman between 18 and 30 years old in good health. Sequencing was carried out using CD8+ T cells sorted from blood. This rearrangement joins TRBV12-5 to TRBJ2-7; 8 bases agree with TRBD1. The CDR3 region is CASGLTPGQGYSYEQYF. The CDR3 bases are TGTGCTAGTGGTTTGACCCCTGGACAGGGATACTCCTACGAGCAGTACTTC.